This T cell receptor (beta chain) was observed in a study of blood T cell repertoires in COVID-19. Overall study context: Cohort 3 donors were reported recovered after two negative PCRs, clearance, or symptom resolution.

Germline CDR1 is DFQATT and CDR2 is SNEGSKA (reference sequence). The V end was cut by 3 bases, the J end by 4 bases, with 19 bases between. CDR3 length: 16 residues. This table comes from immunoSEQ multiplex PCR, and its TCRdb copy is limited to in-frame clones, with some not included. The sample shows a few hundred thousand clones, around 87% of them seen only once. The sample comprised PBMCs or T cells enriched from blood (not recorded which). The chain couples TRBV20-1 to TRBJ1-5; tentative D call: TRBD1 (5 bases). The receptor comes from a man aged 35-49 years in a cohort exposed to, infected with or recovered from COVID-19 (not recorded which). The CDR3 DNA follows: TGCAGTGCTAGTTTGATGGGGCGGAGTGCTAATCAGCCCCAGCATTTT. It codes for CSASLMGRSANQPQHF.